These 12 T cell receptor beta chains were sequenced from one sample in a study of T-cell memory formation after mild COVID-19. TCRdb fed the 5' RACE reads into MiXCR, producing one record per CDR3 protein. The sample gives some 200,000 distinct CDR3 sequences, 9.5% to 10% of which show up once; 3.5% is in the top ten. The specimen was PBMCs or a T cell subset sorted from them (not recorded which). The receptor set was obtained from a man between 18 and 35 years old who had mild COVID-19 (a few samples of this study predate the infection). Cell type and time point are not known.

This clonotype was picked up a small number of times. This sequence joins TRBV12-3 or TRBV12-4 and TRBJ2-3; 9 positions agree with TRBD2. This CDR3 region has 17 residues. The junction had 9 bases not matched to a gene; V was cut back by 3 bases and J by 2 bases. CDR3: CASSFRLAGRSTDTQYF. As DNA, the CDR3 is TGTGCCAGCAGTTTCAGGCTAGCGGGGCGCTCCACAGATACGCAGTATTTT.

In its sample, this clonotype was seen a few times. This chain connects TRBV4-2 to TRBJ1-2; D is undetermined. Germline V lookup: CDR1 LGHNA, CDR2 YNFKEQ. This CDR3 region has 16 residues. V was clipped by 1 base and J by 4 bases, with 16 bases between them. The CDR3 nucleotides read TGTGCCAGCAGCCAAGGGCCAGAACCTTCTCGCTATGGCTACACCTTC. Encoded protein: CASSQGPEPSRYGYTF.

This clonotype was counted between two and nine times. This chain connects TRBV10-2 to TRBJ1-2; D is undetermined. V was cut by 3 bases and J by 7 bases, with 21 bases left in between. The CDR3 has 16 amino acids. The V gene's germline CDR1 is WSHSY and CDR2 SAAADI. This chain's CDR3 is CASSDPTPAGRSGYTF. Here the CDR3 DNA reads TGCGCCAGCAGTGACCCTACCCCGGCGGGGAGAAGTGGCTACACCTTC.

V gene TRBV20-1 combines with J gene TRBJ2-7; no definite D call. CDR3 length: 15 residues. Between the trimmed V and J ends, which lost 5 bases and 0 bases, there was a span of 17 bases. The germline V gene has CDR1 DFQATT and CDR2 SNEGSKA (reference sequence). In nucleotides, the CDR3 is TGCAGTGCTTTGGACCCGAGAGGCAGCTCCTACGAGCAGTACGTC. Protein: CSALDPRGSSYEQYV.

In its sample, this clonotype was seen a few times. J is TRBJ2-3 and V is TRBV7-2, with D perhaps TRBD1 or TRBD2 (5 bases each). Germline CDR1 SGHTA, CDR2 FQGNSA. The CDR3 loop spans 15 amino acids. Between the trimmed V and J ends, which lost 4 bases and 2 bases, there was a span of 13 bases. CDR3 bases: TGTGCCAGCAGCTCCCCCGGGACCACCACAGATACGCAGTATTTT. Translating gives CASSSPGTTTDTQYF.

This clonotype has a count of ten or more. The chain links TRBV7-7 to TRBJ2-5; 9 positions agree with TRBD2. Trimming cost V 1 base and J 0 bases; bases outside gene matches: 3. Germline CDR1 is SSHAT and CDR2 is FNYEAQ (reference sequence). The length of the CDR3 is 16 residues. The CDR3, as DNA: TGTGCCAGCAGCTTAGGTCTAGCGGGGTACCAAGAGACCCAGTACTTC. Amino acid sequence: CASSLGLAGYQETQYF.

This chain uses TRBV7-3 with TRBJ2-4, with 8 bases that match TRBD1. Trimming took 6 bases from V and 3 from J; bases not matched to a gene: 1. The CDR3 totals 13 residues. Germline lookup yields CDR1 SGHTA and CDR2 FQGTGA. The CDR3 protein is CASSTGGKNIQYF. As DNA, the CDR3 is TGTGCCAGCAGTACAGGGGGCAAAAACATTCAGTACTTC.

This clonotype was counted between two and nine times. The chain links TRBV20-1 to TRBJ1-1; D is ambiguous. The CDR3 consists of 13 residues. CDR1 and CDR2 from the germline V gene are DFQATT and SNEGSKA (reference sequence). With 2 bases removed from V and 0 bases from J, the gap between germline ends came to 7 bases. In DNA form, the CDR3 reads TGCAGTGCTAGAAACGGCCTGAACACTGAAGCTTTCTTT. Protein product: CSARNGLNTEAFF.

This clonotype has a count of ten or more. The chain couples TRBV30 to TRBJ2-5; unclear D gene. The CDR3 consists of 11 residues. V shed 0 bases and J shed 4 bases, with 3 bases lying between them. Germline CDR1 is GTSNPN and CDR2 is SVGIG (reference sequence). The CDR3 DNA is TGTGCCTGGAGTGTTGGAGAGACCCAGTACTTC. Its translation: CAWSVGETQYF.

Details on this clonotype: A junction end diverges from the germline sequence, so it may reflect a read error. The chain employs TRBV7-7 and TRBJ1-3; 7 nucleotides match TRBD1. The germline V gene encodes CDR1 SSHAT and CDR2 FNYEAQ (reference sequence). The CDR3 spans 16 residues. In DNA form, the CDR3 reads TGTGCTAGCAGCACAGGAGACAGGGCCTCTGGAAACACCATATATTTT. The encoded protein is CASSTGDRASGNTIYF.

This rearrangement joins TRBV5-1 to TRBJ2-3, with D uncertain. V lost 5 bases and J 6 bases, leaving 10 bases between the germline ends. The CDR3 totals 12 residues. CDR1 is SGHRS and CDR2 is YFSETQ in the germline V gene. CDR3 loop: CASRRRDDTQYF. Written as DNA, the CDR3 is TGCGCCAGCAGACGCCGAGATGATACGCAGTATTTT.

By share, this clonotype counts as medium-sized. The chain is built from TRBV5-1 and TRBJ1-6; D not certain. The CDR3 consists of 15 residues. Trimming removed 0 bases from V and 7 bases from J, with 11 bases in between. Germline V CDR1 and CDR2: SGHRS, YFSETQ. This CDR3 reads CASSLGASYNSPLHF. DNA of the CDR3: TGCGCCAGCAGCTTGGGGGCGTCTTACAATTCACCCCTCCACTTT.